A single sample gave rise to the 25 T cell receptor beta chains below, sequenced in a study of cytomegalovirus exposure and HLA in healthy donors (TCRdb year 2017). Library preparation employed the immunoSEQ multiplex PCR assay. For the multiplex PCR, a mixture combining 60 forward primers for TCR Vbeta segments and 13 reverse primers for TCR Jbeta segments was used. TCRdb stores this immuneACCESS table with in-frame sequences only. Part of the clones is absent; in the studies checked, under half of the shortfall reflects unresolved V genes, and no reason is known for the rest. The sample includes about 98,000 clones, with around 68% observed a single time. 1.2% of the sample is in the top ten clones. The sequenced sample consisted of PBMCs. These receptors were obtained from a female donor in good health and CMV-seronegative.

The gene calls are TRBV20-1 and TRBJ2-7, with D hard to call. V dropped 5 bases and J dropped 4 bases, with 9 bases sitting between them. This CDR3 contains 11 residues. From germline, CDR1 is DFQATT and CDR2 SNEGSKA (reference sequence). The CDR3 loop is CSALSSYEQYF. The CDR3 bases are TGCAGTGCTTTATCCAGTTACGAGCAGTACTTC.

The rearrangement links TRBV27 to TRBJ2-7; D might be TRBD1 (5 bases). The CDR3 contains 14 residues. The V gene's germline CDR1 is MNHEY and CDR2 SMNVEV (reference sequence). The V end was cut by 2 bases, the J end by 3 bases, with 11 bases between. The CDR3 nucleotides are TGTGCCAGCAGTTTAAATGGACACCTCTACGAGCAGTACTTC. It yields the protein CASSLNGHLYEQYF.

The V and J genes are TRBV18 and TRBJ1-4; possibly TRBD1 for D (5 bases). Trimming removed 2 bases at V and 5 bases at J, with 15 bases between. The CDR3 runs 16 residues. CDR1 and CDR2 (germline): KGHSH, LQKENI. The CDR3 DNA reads TGTGCCAGCTCACCAAAGGATCTTCAGGGCAATGAAAAACTGTTTTTT. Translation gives CASSPKDLQGNEKLFF.

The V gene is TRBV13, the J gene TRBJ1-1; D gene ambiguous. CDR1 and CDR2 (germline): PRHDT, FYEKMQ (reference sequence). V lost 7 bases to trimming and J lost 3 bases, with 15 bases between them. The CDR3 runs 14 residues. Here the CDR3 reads CASTALGSDTEAFF. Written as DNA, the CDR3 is TGTGCCAGCACCGCCCTGGGTAGCGACACTGAAGCTTTCTTT.

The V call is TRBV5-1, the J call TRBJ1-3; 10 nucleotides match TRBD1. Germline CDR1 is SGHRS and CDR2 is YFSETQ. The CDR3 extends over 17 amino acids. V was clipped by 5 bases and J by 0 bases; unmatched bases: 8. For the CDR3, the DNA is TGCGCCAGCAGGAAGGGACAGGGGCTTGTCTCTGGAAACACCATATATTTT. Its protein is CASRKGQGLVSGNTIYF. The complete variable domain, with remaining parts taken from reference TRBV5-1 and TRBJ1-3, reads KAGVTQTPRYLIKTRGQQVTLSCSPISGHRSVSWYQQTPGQGLQFLFEYFSETQRNKGNFPGRFSGRQFSNSRSEMNVSTLELGDSALYLCASRKGQGLVSGNTIYFGEGSWLTVV.

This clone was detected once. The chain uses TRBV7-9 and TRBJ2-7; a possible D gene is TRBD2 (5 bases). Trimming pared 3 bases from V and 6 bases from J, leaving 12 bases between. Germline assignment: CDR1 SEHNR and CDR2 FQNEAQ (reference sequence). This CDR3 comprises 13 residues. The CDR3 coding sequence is TGTGCCAGCAGCTTTCCTAGCAGCCGCGAGCAGTACTTC. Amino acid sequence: CASSFPSSREQYF.

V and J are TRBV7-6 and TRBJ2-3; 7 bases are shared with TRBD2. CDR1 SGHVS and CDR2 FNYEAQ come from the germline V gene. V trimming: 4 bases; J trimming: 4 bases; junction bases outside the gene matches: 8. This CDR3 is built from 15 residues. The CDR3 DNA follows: TGTGCCAGCAGCTCCCTCCCGGGAGGTGCAGATACGCAGTATTTT. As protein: CASSSLPGGADTQYF.

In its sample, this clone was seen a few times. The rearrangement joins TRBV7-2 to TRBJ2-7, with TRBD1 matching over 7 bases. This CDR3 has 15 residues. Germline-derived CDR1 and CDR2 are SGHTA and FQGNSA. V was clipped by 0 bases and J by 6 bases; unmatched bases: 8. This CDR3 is CASSLAFGTVGEQYF. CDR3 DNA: TGTGCCAGCAGCTTAGCCTTCGGGACAGTCGGCGAGCAGTACTTC.

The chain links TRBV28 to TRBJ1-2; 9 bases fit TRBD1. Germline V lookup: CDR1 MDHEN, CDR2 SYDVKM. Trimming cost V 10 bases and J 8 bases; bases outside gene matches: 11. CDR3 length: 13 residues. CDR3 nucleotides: TGTGCCATCGTAAGGACAGGGGTGGACGGCTACACCTTC. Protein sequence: CAIVRTGVDGYTF.

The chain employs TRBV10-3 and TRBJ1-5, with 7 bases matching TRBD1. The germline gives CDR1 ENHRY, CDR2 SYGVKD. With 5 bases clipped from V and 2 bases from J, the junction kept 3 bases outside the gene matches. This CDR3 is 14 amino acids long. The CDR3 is CAISPGGGNQPQHF. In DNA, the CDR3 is TGTGCCATCAGTCCAGGGGGTGGCAATCAGCCCCAGCATTTT.

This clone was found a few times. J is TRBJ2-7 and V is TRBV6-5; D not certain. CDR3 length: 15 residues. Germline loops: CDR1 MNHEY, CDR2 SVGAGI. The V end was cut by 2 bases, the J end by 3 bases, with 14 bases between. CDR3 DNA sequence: TGTGCCAGCAGTTACAAGCCGCTTAGTATCTACGAGCAGTACTTC. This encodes CASSYKPLSIYEQYF.

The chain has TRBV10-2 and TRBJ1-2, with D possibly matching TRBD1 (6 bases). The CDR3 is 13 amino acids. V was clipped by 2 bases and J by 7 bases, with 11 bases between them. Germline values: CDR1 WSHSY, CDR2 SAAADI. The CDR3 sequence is CASSENRVFGYTF. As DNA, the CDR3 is TGCGCCAGCAGTGAGAACAGGGTATTTGGCTACACCTTC.

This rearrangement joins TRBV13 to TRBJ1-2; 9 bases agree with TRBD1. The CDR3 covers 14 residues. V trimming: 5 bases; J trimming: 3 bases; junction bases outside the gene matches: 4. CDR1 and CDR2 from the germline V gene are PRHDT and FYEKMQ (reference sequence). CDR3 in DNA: TGTGCCAGCAGCAGAGACAGGGGGGACTATGGCTACACCTTC. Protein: CASSRDRGDYGYTF.

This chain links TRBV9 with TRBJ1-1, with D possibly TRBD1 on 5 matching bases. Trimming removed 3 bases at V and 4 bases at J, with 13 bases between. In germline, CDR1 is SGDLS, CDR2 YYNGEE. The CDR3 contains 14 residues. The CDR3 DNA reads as TGTGCCAGCAGCGCACGGGGGGGTGTCACTGAAGCTTTCTTT. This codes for CASSARGGVTEAFF.

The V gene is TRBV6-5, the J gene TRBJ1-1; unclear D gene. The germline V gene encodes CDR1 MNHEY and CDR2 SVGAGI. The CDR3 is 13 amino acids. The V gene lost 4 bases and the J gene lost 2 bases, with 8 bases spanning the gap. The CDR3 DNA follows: TGTGCCAGCAGTTCTAGACTTAACACTGAAGCTTTCTTT. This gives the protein CASSSRLNTEAFF.

This CDR3 is CASSTRGSPGANVLTF. DNA of the CDR3: TGTGCCAGCAGCACCCGGGGGAGCCCTGGGGCCAACGTCCTGACTTTC. The J gene is TRBJ2-6, the V gene TRBV7-2, with D tentatively TRBD2 (6 bases). V was shortened by 5 bases and J by 2 bases, with 13 bases between the two germline ends. CDR1 is SGHTA, CDR2 FQGNSA, per germline. The CDR3 length is 16 residues.

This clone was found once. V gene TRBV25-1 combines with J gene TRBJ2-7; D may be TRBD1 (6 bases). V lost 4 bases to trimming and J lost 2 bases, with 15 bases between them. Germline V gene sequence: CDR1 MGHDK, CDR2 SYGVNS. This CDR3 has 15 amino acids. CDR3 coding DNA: TGTGCCAGCAGTGGGTCCGTACAGGGCACCTACGAGCAGTACTTC. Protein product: CASSGSVQGTYEQYF.

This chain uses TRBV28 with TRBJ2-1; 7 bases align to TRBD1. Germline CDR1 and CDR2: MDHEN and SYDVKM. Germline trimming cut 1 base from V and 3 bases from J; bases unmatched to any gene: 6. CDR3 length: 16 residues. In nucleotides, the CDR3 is TGTGCCAGCAGTTTATCCGCAGGGGGTTTCTACAATGAGCAGTTCTTC. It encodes CASSLSAGGFYNEQFF.

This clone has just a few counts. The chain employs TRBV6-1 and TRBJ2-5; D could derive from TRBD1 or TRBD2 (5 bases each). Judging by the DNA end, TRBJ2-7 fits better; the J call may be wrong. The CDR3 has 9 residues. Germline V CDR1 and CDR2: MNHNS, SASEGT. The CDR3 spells CASGGEQYF. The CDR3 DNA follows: TGTGCCAGCGGGGGCGAGCAGTACTTC.

The CDR3 DNA sequence: TGTGCCAGCAGTACCCCCGGGACAGGGGACCACGAGCAGTACTTC. Amino acids: CASSTPGTGDHEQYF. This chain connects TRBV28 to TRBJ2-7; 10 positions match TRBD1. The germline V gene encodes CDR1 MDHEN and CDR2 SYDVKM. The trim removed 5 bases at V and 5 bases at J, leaving 9 bases unmatched. The CDR3 spans 15 residues.

For the CDR3, the DNA is TGTGCCAGCAGTTACAAGCGGGGGGTTCGAACCGGGGAGCTGTTTTTT. Encoded protein: CASSYKRGVRTGELFF. The chain has TRBV6-5 and TRBJ2-2, with TRBD2 matching 9 bases. The CDR3 has 16 residues. The germline gives CDR1 MNHEY, CDR2 SVGAGI. With V trimmed by 2 bases and J by 5 bases, 6 bases remained unmatched.

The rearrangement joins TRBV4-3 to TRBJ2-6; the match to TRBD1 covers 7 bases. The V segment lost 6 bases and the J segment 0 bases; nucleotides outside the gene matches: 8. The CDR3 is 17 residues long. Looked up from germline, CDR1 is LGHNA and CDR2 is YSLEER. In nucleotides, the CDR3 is TGCGCCAGCAGTCCAGGACAGGCTAGCTCTGGGGCCAACGTCCTGACTTTC. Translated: CASSPGQASSGANVLTF.

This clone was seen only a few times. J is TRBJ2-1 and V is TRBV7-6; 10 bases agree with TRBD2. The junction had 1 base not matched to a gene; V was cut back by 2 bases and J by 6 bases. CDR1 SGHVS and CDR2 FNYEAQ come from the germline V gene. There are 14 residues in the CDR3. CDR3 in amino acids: CASSLSSGGNEQFF. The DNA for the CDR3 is TGTGCCAGCAGCTTATCTAGCGGGGGCAATGAGCAGTTCTTC. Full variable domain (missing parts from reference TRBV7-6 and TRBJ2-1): GAGVSQSPRYKVTKRGQDVALRCDPISGHVSLYWYRQALGQGPEFLTYFNYEAQQDKSGLPNDRFSAERPEGSISTLTIQRTEQRDSAMYRCASSLSSGGNEQFFGPGTRLTVL.

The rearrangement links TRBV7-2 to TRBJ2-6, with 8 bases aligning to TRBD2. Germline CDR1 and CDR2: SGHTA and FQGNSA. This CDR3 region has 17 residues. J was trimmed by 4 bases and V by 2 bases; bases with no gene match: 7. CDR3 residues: CASSLFRGGTGANVLTF. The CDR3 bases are TGTGCCAGCAGCTTATTTCGGGGGGGTACGGGGGCCAACGTCCTGACTTTC.

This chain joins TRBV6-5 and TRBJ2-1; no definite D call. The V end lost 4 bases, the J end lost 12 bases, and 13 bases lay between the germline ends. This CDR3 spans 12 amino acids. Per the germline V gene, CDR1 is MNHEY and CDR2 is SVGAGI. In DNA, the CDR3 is TGTGCCAGCAGTTCCGGCTCTAGAGCGCAGTTCTTC. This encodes CASSSGSRAQFF.